Described below is a single T cell receptor (beta chain) sequence and its context. Assay: immunoSEQ multiplex PCR; the TCRdb copy retains only in-frame clones and omits some. The table records fewer than 95,000 clones, about 94% of them present only once. The entry originates in a study of T cell changes during pregnancy in multiple sclerosis. The length of the CDR3 is 16 residues. Trimming at V came to 4 bases and at J to 0 bases, leaving 5 bases not matched to a gene. Looked up from germline, CDR1 is MNHNS and CDR2 is SASEGT. The sequence derives from a female donor with multiple sclerosis, enrolled in a pregnancy study. The chain couples TRBV6-1 to TRBJ2-2; 7 bases are shared with TRBD1. The sequences come from peripheral blood, collected in the third trimester of pregnancy. The CDR3 here is CASSGTGTANTGELFF. The CDR3 DNA sequence: TGTGCCAGCAGTGGGACCGGGACAGCGAACACCGGGGAGCTGTTTTTT.